This T cell receptor (beta chain) was captured by sequencing in a study of T cells after yellow fever vaccination. This clonotype was picked up a small number of times. TCRdb analysed the 5' RACE reads with MiXCR anew, one entry per CDR3 protein. The sample records 29,000 or so distinct CDR3 sequences, 5% being singletons. The trim removed 5 bases at V and 9 bases at J, leaving 11 bases unmatched. The length of the CDR3 is 15 residues. The germline gives CDR1 LNHDA, CDR2 SQIVND (reference sequence). The sample in question was CD8+ T cells sorted from PBMCs, obtained 10 days after the yellow fever booster vaccination. The TCR was taken from a man under 40 who received the YFV17D yellow fever vaccine. V gene TRBV19 combines with J gene TRBJ2-1, with 9 bases identical to TRBD1. CDR3 bases: TGTGCCAGTAGTCCCCTAAGACAGGGACAGGGTGAGCAGTTCTTC. Protein: CASSPLRQGQGEQFF.